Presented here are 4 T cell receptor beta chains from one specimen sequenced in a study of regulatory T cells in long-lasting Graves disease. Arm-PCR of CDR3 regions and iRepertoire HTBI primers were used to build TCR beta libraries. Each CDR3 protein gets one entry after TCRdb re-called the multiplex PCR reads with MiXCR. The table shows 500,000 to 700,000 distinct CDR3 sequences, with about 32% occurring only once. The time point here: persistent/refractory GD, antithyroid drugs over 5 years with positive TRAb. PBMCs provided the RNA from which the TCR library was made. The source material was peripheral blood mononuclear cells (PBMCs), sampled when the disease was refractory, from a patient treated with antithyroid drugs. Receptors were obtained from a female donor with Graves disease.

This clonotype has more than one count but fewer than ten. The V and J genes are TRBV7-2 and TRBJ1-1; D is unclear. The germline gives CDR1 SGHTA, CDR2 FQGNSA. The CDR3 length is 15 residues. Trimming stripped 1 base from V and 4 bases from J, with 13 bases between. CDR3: CASSLVGGRATEAFF. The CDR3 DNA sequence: TGTGCCAGCAGCTTAGTGGGAGGGAGAGCCACTGAAGCTTTCTTT.

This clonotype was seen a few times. CDR3 sequence (DNA): TGTGCCAGCAGTGAATTTTGGACAGGGGTTCCCGGGGAGCTGTTTTTT. This gives the protein CASSEFWTGVPGELFF. V is TRBV6-1 and J is TRBJ2-2; 9 bases are shared with TRBD1. This CDR3 has 16 amino acids. Trimming removed 2 bases from V and 6 bases from J; junction bases left unmatched: 7. In germline, CDR1 is MNHNS, CDR2 SASEGT.

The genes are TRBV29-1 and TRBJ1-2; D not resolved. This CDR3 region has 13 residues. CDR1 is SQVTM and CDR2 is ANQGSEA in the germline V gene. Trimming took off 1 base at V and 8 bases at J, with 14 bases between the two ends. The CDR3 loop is CSVEGVGLDGYTF. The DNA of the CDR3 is TGCAGCGTTGAAGGGGTGGGTCTTGACGGCTACACCTTC.

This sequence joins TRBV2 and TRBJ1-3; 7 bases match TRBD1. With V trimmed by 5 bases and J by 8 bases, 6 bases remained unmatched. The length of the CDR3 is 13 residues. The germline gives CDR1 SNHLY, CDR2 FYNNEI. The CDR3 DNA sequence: TGTGCCAGCAGTAATGACAGGGTATACACCATATATTTT. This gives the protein CASSNDRVYTIYF.